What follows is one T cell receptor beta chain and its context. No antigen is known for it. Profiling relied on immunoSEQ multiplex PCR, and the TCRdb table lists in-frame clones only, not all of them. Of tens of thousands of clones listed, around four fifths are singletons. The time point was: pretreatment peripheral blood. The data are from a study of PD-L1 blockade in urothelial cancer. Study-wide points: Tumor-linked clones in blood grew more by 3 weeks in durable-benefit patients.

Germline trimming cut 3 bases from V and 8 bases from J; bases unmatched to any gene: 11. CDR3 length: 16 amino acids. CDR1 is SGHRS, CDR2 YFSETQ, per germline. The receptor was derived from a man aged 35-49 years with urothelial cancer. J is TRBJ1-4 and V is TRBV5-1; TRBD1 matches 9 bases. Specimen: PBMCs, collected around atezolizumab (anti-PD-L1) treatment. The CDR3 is CASSSTAGTGREKLFF. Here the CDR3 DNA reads TGCGCCAGCAGCTCGACGGCGGGGACAGGGAGAGAAAAACTGTTTTTT.